These 10 T cell receptor beta chains share one sample of origin, sequenced in a study of HIV-infected patients and healthy controls. Alpha and beta constant-region primers primed reverse transcription of 400 to 650 ng RNA. Each of the alpha and beta chains got its own library through chain-specific third strand synthesis with indices. TCRdb re-analysed the 5' RACE reads in MiXCR, keeping a single row per CDR3 protein. The sample shows approximately 12,000 distinct CDR3 sequences, around 9.3% of them seen only once. Whole blood was used without fractionation, so all unsorted peripheral T cells were included. Sequenced material: blood, taken before antiretroviral therapy. The receptors here all came from an adult with HIV infection. The donor label of this sample is uncertain.

This clonotype was seen at least ten times. V and J are TRBV6-6 and TRBJ1-2; D not resolved. Germline CDR1 is MNHNY and CDR2 is SVGAGI (reference sequence). The length of the CDR3 is 13 residues. Trimming pared 4 bases from V and 1 base from J, leaving 7 bases between. CDR3 protein: CASSLGFNYGYTF. The CDR3 DNA sequence: TGTGCCAGCAGTTTGGGATTTAACTATGGCTACACCTTC.

This clonotype rates as medium-sized (0.01 to 0.1%). The chain recombines TRBV4-3 with TRBJ1-1; perhaps TRBD1 as D (6 bases). The CDR3 has 15 residues. Germline V gene data show CDR1 as LGHNA and CDR2 as YSLEER. V lost 7 bases to trimming and J lost 3 bases, with 18 bases between them. CDR3 protein: CASNYAGDLDTEAFF. Written as DNA, the CDR3 is TGCGCCAGCAACTACGCAGGGGATTTGGACACTGAAGCTTTCTTT.

With regard to this clonotype: Because the CDR3 is missing its conserved closing phenylalanine or tryptophan, this is likely a read error. The V gene is TRBV19, the J gene TRBJ2-1; 10 nucleotides line up with TRBD2. The CDR3 sequence is 15 residues long. J gave up 6 bases and V 3 bases, and 5 bases lay outside the gene matches. Germline V CDR1 and CDR2: LNHDA, SQIVND (reference sequence). The CDR3 coding sequence is TGTGCCAGTAGTATCCTGGCTAGCGGGAGCAATGAGCAGTTCTCC. Protein: CASSILASGSNEQFS.

Within the sample, this clonotype is medium-sized (0.01 to 0.1%). The chain recombines TRBV20-1 with TRBJ2-5; D gene uncertain. The germline V gene has CDR1 DFQATT and CDR2 SNEGSKA (reference sequence). The CDR3 has 12 residues. V lost 7 bases and J 4 bases, leaving 13 bases between the germline ends. The CDR3 protein is CSGNDFGETQYF. The CDR3 DNA is TGCAGTGGCAACGACTTTGGAGAGACCCAGTACTTC.

By its share, this clonotype is medium-sized. CDR3 amino acids: CASRLAGAYNEQFF. CDR3 nucleotides: TGTGCCAGCCGACTAGCGGGGGCTTACAATGAGCAGTTCTTC. The genes are TRBV5-8 and TRBJ2-1; 12 nucleotides align to TRBD2. This CDR3 spans 14 amino acids. Losses at the gene ends were 7 bases for V and 4 bases for J; bases not matched to a gene: 3. The germline gives CDR1 SGHTS, CDR2 YDEGEE.

This clonotype was seen at least ten times. The chain recombines TRBV7-8 with TRBJ2-1; D is ambiguous. Per germline, CDR1 SGHVS and CDR2 FQNEAQ. V was cut by 5 bases and J by 6 bases, with 8 bases left in between. The CDR3 has 12 amino acids. CDR3 amino acids: CASSPGFNEQFF. CDR3 sequence (DNA): TGTGCCAGCAGCCCTGGCTTCAATGAGCAGTTCTTC.

This clonotype counts as medium-sized. The chain has TRBV28 and TRBJ2-2; D is unresolved. Germline loops: CDR1 MDHEN, CDR2 SYDVKM. The CDR3 contains 15 residues. Trimming removed 0 bases from V and 4 bases from J, with 9 bases in between. The CDR3 protein is CASSLWAASTGELFF. Written as DNA, the CDR3 is TGTGCCAGCAGTTTATGGGCTGCTAGCACCGGGGAGCTGTTTTTT.

This clonotype occurred a few times. V and J are TRBV7-6 and TRBJ1-2, with D perhaps TRBD1 (5 bases). CDR1 is SGHVS, CDR2 FNYEAQ, per germline. This CDR3 region has 15 residues. Trimming took off 5 bases at V and 0 bases at J, with 13 bases between the two ends. The DNA for the CDR3 is TGTGCCAGCAGCCCTCGACAGACTACTAACTATGGCTACACCTTC. Protein product: CASSPRQTTNYGYTF.

This clonotype was recorded many times. The CDR3 DNA reads as TGTGCCAGTAGTACCCAGGGATCCAATCAGCCCCAGCATTTT. Protein product: CASSTQGSNQPQHF. This chain connects TRBV19 to TRBJ1-5; D is perhaps TRBD1 (5 bases). CDR3 length: 14 residues. Germline V lookup: CDR1 LNHDA, CDR2 SQIVND (reference sequence). V lost 4 bases to trimming and J lost 3 bases, with 10 bases between them.

This clonotype was seen only a few times. The chain recombines TRBV19 with TRBJ2-1; D may correspond to TRBD1 or TRBD2 (6 bases each). Germline V lookup: CDR1 LNHDA, CDR2 SQIVND (reference sequence). Trimming cost V 5 bases and J 9 bases, with 17 bases left between them. The CDR3 loop spans 14 amino acids. CDR3 sequence (DNA): TGTGCCAGTAGTTCGCCAGGAGGGGGAGGTGAGCAGTTCTTC. It specifies CASSSPGGGGEQFF.